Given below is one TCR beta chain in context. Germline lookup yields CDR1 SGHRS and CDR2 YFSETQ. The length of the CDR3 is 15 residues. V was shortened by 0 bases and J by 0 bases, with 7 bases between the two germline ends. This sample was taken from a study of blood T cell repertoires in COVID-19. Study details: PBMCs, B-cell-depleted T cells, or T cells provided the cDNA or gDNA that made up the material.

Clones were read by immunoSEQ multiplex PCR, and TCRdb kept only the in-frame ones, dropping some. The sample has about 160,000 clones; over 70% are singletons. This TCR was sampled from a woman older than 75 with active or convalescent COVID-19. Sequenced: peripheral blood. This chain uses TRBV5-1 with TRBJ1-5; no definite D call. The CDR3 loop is CASSLDFYSNQPQHF. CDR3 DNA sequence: TGCGCCAGCAGCTTGGACTTCTATAGCAATCAGCCCCAGCATTTT.